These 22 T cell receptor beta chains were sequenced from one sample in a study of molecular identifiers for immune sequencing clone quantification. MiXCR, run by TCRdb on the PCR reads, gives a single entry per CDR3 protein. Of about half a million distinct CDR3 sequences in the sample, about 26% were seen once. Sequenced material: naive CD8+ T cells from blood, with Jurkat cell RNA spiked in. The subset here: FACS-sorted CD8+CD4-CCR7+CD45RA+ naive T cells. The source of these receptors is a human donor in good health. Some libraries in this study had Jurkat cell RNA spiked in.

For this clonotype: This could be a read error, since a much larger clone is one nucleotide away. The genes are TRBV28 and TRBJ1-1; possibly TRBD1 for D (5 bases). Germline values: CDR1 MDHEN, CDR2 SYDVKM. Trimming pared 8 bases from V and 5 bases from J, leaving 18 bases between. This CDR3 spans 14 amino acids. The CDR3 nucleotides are TGTGCCAGCGGTTCTCGGGACGGTTGGACTGAAGCTTTCTTT. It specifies CASGSRDGWTEAFF.

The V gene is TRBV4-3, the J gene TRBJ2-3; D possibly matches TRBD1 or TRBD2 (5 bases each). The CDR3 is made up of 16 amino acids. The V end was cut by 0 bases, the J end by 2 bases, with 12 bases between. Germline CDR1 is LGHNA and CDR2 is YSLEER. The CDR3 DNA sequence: TGCGCCAGCAGCCAAGATGTGGGACGACCCACAGATACGCAGTATTTT. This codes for CASSQDVGRPTDTQYF.

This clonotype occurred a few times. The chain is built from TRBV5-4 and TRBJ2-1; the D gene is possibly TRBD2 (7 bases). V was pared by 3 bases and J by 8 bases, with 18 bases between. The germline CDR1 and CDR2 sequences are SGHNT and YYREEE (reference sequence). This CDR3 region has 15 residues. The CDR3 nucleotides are TGTGCCAGCAGCTCGGGGGGACACCCGAGGGATGAGCAGTTCTTC. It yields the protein CASSSGGHPRDEQFF.

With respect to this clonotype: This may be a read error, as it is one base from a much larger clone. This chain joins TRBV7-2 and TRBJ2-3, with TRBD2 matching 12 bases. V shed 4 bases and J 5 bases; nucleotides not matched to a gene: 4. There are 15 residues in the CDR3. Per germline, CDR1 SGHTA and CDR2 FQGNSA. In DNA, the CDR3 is TGTGCCAGCAGCTATTTGACTAGCGGGGGAGATACGCAGTATTTT. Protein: CASSYLTSGGDTQYF.

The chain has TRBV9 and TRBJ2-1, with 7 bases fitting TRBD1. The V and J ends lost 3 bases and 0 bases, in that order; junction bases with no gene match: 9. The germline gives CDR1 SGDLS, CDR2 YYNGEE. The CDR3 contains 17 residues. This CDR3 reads CASSARRDSSSYNEQFF. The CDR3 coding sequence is TGTGCCAGCAGCGCCAGACGGGACAGTAGCTCCTACAATGAGCAGTTCTTC. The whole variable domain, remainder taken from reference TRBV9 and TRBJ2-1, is DSGVTQTPKHLITATGQRVTLRCSPRSGDLSVYWYQQSLDQGLQFLIQYYNGEERAKGNILERFSAQQFPDLHSELNLSSLELGDSALYFCASSARRDSSSYNEQFFGPGTRLTVL.

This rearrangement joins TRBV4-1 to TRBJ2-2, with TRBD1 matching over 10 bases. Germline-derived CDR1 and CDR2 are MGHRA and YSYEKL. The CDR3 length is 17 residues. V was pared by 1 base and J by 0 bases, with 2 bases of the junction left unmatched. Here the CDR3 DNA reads TGCGCCAGCAGCCAAGCAGGACAGGGGGCGAACACCGGGGAGCTGTTTTTT. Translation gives CASSQAGQGANTGELFF.

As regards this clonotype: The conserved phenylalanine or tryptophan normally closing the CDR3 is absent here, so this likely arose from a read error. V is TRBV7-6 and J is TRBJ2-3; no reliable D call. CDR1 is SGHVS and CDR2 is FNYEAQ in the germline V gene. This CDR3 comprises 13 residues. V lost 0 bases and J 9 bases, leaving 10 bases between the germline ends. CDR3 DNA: TGTGCCAGCAGCTTAGCGGACCACCCCACGCAGTATTCT. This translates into CASSLADHPTQYS.

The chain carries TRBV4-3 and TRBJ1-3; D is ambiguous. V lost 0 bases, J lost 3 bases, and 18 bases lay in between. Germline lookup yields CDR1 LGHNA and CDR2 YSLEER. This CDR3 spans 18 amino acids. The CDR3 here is CASSQDSRVGVVGNTIYF. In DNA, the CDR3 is TGCGCCAGCAGCCAAGACTCGCGGGTGGGAGTCGTTGGAAACACCATATATTTT.

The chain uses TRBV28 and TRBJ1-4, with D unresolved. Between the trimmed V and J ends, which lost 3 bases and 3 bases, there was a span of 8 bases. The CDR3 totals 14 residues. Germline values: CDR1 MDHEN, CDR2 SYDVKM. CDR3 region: CASSLEQPNEKLFF. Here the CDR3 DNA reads TGTGCCAGCAGTTTGGAACAGCCTAATGAAAAACTGTTTTTT.

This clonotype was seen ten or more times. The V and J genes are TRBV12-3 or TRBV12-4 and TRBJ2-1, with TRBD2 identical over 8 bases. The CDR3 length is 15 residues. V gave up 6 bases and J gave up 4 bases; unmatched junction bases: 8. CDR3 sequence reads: CASSLSGGVYNEQFF. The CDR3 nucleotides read TGTGCCAGCAGCTTAAGCGGGGGTGTGTACAATGAGCAGTTCTTC.

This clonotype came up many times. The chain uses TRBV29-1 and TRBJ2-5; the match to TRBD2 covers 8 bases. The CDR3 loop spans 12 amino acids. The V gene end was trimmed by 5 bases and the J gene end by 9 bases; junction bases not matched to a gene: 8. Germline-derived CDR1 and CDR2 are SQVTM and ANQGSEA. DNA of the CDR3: TGCAGCGTTTGGCGGGGGGAGCGGGCCCAGTACTTC. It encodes CSVWRGERAQYF. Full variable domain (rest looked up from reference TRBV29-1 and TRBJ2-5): SAVISQKPSRDICQRGTSLTIQCQVDSQVTMMFWYRQQPGQSLTLIATANQGSEATYESGFVIDKFPISRPNLTFSTLTVSNMSPEDSSIYLCSVWRGERAQYFGPGTRLLVL.

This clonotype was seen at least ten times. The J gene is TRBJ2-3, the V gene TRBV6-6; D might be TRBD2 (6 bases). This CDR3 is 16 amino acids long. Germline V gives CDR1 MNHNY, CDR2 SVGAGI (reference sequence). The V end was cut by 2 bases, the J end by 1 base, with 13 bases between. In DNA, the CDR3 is TGTGCCAGCAGTTACCTCCGGGACTGGGGCACAGATACGCAGTATTTT. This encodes CASSYLRDWGTDTQYF.

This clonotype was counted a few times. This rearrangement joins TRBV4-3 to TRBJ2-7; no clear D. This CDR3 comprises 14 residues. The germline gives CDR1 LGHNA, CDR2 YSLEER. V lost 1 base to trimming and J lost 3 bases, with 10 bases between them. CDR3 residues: CASSQASSHYEQYF. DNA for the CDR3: TGCGCCAGCAGCCAAGCAAGTTCCCACTACGAGCAGTACTTC.

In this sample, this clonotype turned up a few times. The CDR3 spells CASSLLAKRGEKLFF. The CDR3, as DNA: TGTGCCAGCAGTTTATTGGCTAAACGAGGTGAAAAACTGTTTTTT. V usage is TRBV27 and J usage is TRBJ1-4; D is ambiguous. The CDR3 extends over 15 amino acids. Germline-derived CDR1 and CDR2 are MNHEY and SMNVEV (reference sequence). Trimming stripped 1 base from V and 7 bases from J, with 13 bases between.

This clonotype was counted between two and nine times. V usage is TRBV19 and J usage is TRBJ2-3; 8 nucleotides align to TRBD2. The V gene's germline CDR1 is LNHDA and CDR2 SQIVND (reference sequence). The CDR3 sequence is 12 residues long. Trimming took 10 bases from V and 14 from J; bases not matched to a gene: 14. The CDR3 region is CATSVEGLVSYF. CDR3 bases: TGTGCCACCTCAGTTGAGGGACTAGTCTCGTATTTT.

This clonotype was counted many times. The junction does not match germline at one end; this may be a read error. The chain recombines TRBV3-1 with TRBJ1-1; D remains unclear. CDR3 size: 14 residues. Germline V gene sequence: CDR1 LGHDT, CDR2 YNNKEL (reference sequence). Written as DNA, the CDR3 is TGTGCCAGCAGCCAAGTAGGTTCAGGTACTGCAGCTTTCTTT. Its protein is CASSQVGSGTAAFF. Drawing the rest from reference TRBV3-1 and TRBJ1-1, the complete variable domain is DTAVSQTPKYLVTQMGNDKSIKCEQNLGHDTMYWYKQDSKKFLKIMFSYNNKELIINETVPNRFSPKSPDKAHLNLHINSLELGDSAVYFCASSQVGSGTAAFFGQGTRLTVV.

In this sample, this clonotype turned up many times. This CDR3 reads CASSQAGSNTGELFF. In DNA, the CDR3 is TGCGCCAGCAGCCAAGCAGGATCGAACACCGGGGAGCTGTTTTTT. J is TRBJ2-2 and V is TRBV23-1, with unresolved D. TRBV23-1 is reported as an ORF; its role is uncertain. The CDR3 sequence is 15 residues long. Deletions cut 6 bases from V and 0 bases from J, with 11 bases between.

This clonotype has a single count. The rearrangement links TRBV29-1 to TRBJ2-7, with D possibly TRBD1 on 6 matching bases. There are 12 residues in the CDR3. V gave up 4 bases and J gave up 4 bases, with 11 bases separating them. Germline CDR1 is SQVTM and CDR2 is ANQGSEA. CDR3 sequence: CSVVGAQYEQYF. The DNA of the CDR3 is TGCAGCGTTGTGGGGGCGCAGTACGAGCAGTACTTC.

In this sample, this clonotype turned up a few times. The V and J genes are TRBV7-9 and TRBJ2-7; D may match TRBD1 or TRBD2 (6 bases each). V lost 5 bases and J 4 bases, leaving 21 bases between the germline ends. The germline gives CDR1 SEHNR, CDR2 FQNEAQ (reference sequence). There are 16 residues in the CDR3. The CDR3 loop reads CASSPAPGGSEYEQYF. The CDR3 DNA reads TGTGCCAGCAGCCCAGCCCCCGGGGGCAGTGAGTACGAGCAGTACTTC.

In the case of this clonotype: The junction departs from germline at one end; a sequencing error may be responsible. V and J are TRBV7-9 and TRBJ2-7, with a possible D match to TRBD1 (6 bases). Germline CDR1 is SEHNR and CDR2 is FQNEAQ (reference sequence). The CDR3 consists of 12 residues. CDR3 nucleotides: TGTGCCAGCAGCATAAGGGGGAACGAGCAGCACTTC. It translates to CASSIRGNEQHF.

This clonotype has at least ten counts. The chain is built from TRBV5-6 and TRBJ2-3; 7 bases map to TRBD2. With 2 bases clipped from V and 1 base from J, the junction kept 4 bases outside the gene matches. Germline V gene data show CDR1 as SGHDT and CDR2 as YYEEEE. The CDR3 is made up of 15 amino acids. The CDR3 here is CASSLRLAGTDTQYF. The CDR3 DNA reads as TGTGCCAGCAGCTTAAGGCTAGCGGGCACAGATACGCAGTATTTT.

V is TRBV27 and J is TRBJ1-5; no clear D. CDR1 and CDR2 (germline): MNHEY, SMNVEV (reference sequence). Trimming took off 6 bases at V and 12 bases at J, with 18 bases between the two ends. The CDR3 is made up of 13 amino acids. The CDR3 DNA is TGTGCCAGCAGAAGTTTGGATCGGCCGTTCCAGCATTTT. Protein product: CASRSLDRPFQHF.